This T cell receptor (beta chain) was documented in a study of cytomegalovirus exposure and HLA in healthy donors. Study background: The same platform was used for the roughly 120 validation repertoires as for the 666 first-cohort repertoires, as reported in a later analysis. Study-wide results and limits: There were 164 TCR beta chains listed as cytomegalovirus-associated.

The assay was immunoSEQ multiplex PCR, and TCRdb's table has in-frame clones only and misses some. The table records approximately 300,000 clones, about 90% of them present only once. Points on this clone: Antigen: not known.

Donors were drawn from the 120-subject validation cohort, separate from the approximately 700-subject first cohort. This CDR3 region has 16 residues. V lost 0 bases to trimming and J lost 0 bases; unmatched junction nucleotides: 6. Germline loops: CDR1 SGHNT, CDR2 YYREEE (reference sequence). Sequenced input: PBMCs. V gene TRBV5-4 combines with J gene TRBJ2-7; 7 bases are shared with TRBD1. The sequence derives from a woman between 25 and 40 years old in good health and CMV-seropositive. In nucleotides, the CDR3 is TGTGCCAGCAGCTTGGAGACAGGGCTCAGCTCCTACGAGCAGTACTTC. It specifies CASSLETGLSSYEQYF.